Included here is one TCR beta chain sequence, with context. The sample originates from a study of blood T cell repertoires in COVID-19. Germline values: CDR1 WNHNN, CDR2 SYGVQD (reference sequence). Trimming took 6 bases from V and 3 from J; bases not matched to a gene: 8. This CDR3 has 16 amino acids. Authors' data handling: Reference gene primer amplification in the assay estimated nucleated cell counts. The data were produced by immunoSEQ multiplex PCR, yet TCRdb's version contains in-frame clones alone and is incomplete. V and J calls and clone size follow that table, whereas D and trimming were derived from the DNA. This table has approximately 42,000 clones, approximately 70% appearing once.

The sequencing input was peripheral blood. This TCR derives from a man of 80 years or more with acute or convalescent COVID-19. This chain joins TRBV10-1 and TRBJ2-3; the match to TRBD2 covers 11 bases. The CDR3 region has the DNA TGCGCCAGCAGCAGCGGGACTAGCGGACATACAGATACGCAGTATTTT. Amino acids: CASSSGTSGHTDTQYF.